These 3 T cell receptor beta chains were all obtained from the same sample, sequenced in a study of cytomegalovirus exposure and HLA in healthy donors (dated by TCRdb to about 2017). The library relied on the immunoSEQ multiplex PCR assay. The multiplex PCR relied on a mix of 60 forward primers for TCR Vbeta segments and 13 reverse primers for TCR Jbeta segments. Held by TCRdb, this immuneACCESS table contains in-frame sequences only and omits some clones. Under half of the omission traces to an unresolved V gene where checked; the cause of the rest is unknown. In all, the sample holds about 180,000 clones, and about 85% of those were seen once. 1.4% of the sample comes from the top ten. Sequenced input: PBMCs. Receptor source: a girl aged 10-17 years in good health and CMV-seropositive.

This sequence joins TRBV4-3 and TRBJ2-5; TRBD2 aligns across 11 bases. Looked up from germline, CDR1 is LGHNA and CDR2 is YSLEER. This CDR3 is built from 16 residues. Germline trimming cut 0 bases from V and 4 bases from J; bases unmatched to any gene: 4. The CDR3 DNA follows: TGCGCCAGCAGCCAAGACGGAGGACTAGCGGGAGAGACCCAGTACTTC. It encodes CASSQDGGLAGETQYF.

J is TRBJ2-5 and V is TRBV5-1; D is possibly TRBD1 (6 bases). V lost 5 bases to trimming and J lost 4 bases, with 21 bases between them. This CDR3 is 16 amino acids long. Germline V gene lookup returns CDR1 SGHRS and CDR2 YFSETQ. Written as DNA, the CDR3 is TGCGCCAGCAGAAGGGACATGGGCTTAGCTGGAGAGACCCAGTACTTC. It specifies CASRRDMGLAGETQYF.

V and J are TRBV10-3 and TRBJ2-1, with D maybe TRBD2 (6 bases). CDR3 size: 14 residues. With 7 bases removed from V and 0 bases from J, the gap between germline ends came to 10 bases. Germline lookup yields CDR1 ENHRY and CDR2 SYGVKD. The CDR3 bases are TGTGCCATCATGGCGGGATCCTCCTACAATGAGCAGTTCTTC. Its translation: CAIMAGSSYNEQFF.